This is a list of T cell receptor beta chains from one sample in a study of blood T cell repertoires in COVID-19. This table comes from immunoSEQ multiplex PCR, and its TCRdb copy is limited to in-frame clones, with some not included. This sample has 120,000 to 150,000 clones, with 65% to 90% found just once. Sequenced material: peripheral blood. Receptors were obtained from a man in his fifties or sixties with acute or convalescent COVID-19. CDR3s include the opening cysteine and the closing phenylalanine or tryptophan. A D gene is named only where the DNA matches it firmly. Size is stated for part of the rows, as once, few or many counts, or as a class when the clone is expanded.

TRBJ1-5	NA	NA	TRBV12-5	TGTGCTAGTGGCCGCAACGAGGATCAGCCCCAGCATTTT	CASGRNEDQPQHF
TRBJ2-1	NA	NA	TRBV6-2/TRBV6-3	TGTGCCAGCGGTTTGAGGAGACCTTACAATGAGCAGTTCTTC	CASGLRRPYNEQFF
TRBJ2-3	TRBD1	NA	TRBV18	TGTGCCAGCTCCCCCCGGTCCCCACCACAGGGGATGGGGACAGATACGCAGTATTTT	CASSPRSPPQGMGTDTQYF
TRBJ1-4	TRBD1	NA	TRBV9	TGTGCCAGCAGCGGGGGACAGGGGAGAGGTGAAAAACTGTTTTTT	CASSGGQGRGEKLFF
TRBJ1-2	NA	once	TRBV5-6	TGTGCCAGCAGCTTGGCCAATCTGGCAACCTCTAACTATGGCTACACCTTC	CASSLANLATSNYGYTF
TRBJ1-2	NA	few	TRBV6-5	TGTGCCAGCACCCTACTTTCTGACAGGAACTATGGCTACACCTTC	CASTLLSDRNYGYTF
TRBJ2-7	NA	NA	TRBV6-5	TGTGCCAGCATTCCCCAGGGGAAAAAAAACGAGCAGTACTTC	CASIPQGKKNEQYF
TRBJ1-2	TRBD1	NA	TRBV19	TGTGCCAGTAGTGTCCCGAAACAGACAGGGCACGGCTACACCTTC	CASSVPKQTGHGYTF
TRBJ1-3	NA	NA	TRBV7-8	TGTGCCAGCAGCTTAGGTCAGACAGGCTCTGGAAACACCATATATTTT	CASSLGQTGSGNTIYF
TRBJ1-1	NA	NA	TRBV19	TGTGCCAGTAGTAATTTTCCCATGAACACTGAAGCTTTCTTT	CASSNFPMNTEAFF
TRBJ2-7	NA	NA	TRBV11-3	TGTGCCAGCAGCTTAGGCGGGAGCAGGGGTAACAACGAGCAGTACTTC	CASSLGGSRGNNEQYF
TRBJ2-7	NA	few	TRBV10-2	TGCGCCAGCAGGATCGCGGGGCAAACTTCCTACGAGCAGTACTTC	CASRIAGQTSYEQYF
TRBJ2-7	NA	NA	TRBV6-5	TGTGCCAGCAGTTACTCGATAATGGGGCTTAACGAGCAGTACTTC	CASSYSIMGLNEQYF
TRBJ2-7	TRBD1	NA	TRBV5-5	TGTGCCAGCAGCTGGGACAGGGGGAGCTCCTACGAGCAGTACTTC	CASSWDRGSSYEQYF
TRBJ1-2	TRBD1	NA	TRBV2	TGTGCCAGCATTACCGGGACAGGGGACTATGGCTACACCTTC	CASITGTGDYGYTF
TRBJ1-2	NA	NA	TRBV7-2	TGTGCCAGCAGCTTACGACGGGTCTTCATGGATGGCTACACCTTC	CASSLRRVFMDGYTF
TRBJ1-5	TRBD1	NA	TRBV12-5	TGTGCTAGTGGTTTGGCCCCGGGACAGGGAAATCAGCCCCAGCATTTT	CASGLAPGQGNQPQHF
TRBJ2-4	TRBD1	few	TRBV7-2	TGTGCCAGCAGCTCCCGGGACAGGGGAGCCAAAAACATTCAGTACTTC	CASSSRDRGAKNIQYF
TRBJ2-1	NA	NA	TRBV5-1	TGCGCCAGCAGCCTGGGAGGTAAGGTTAGCAATGAGCAGTTCTTC	CASSLGGKVSNEQFF
TRBJ2-2	NA	once	TRBV12-3/TRBV12-4	TGTGCCAGCAGAAATCCGGGGACCGGGGAGCTGTTTTTT	CASRNPGTGELFF
TRBJ2-7	TRBD2	NA	TRBV11-3	TGTGCCAGCAGCTCATGGACTAGCGGGATCCGGGACGAGCAGTACTTC	CASSSWTSGIRDEQYF
TRBJ1-2	TRBD1	NA	TRBV10-3	TGTGCCATCGGAGCCGGGACAGACGCCTATGGCTACACCTTC	CAIGAGTDAYGYTF
TRBJ2-3	NA	NA	TRBV7-3	TGTGCCAGCAGCCCTCGGGCGGGGGCAAGCACAGATACGCAGTATTTT	CASSPRAGASTDTQYF
TRBJ2-5	NA	NA	TRBV19	TGTGCCAGTAGTAAAGGACAGATGGAGACCCAGTACTTC	CASSKGQMETQYF
TRBJ2-6	NA	NA	TRBV3-1/TRBV3-2	TGTGCCAGCAGCCAGGTTACTTTGGGGCCTGGGGCCAACGTCCTGACTTTC	CASSQVTLGPGANVLTF
TRBJ2-1	TRBD2	NA	TRBV27	TGTGCCAGTCGAGGACTAGCGGGAGAGGGTTCGCACAATGAGCAGTTCTTC	CASRGLAGEGSHNEQFF
TRBJ1-5	NA	NA	TRBV19	TGTGCCAGTAGTATCTTAGGCAATCAGCCCCAGCATTTT	CASSILGNQPQHF
TRBJ1-3	NA	NA	TRBV4-2	TGTGCCAGCAGCCAAGGAAAGGGGAACACCATATATTTT	CASSQGKGNTIYF
TRBJ2-1	NA	NA	TRBV12-3/TRBV12-4	TGTGCCAGCAGCCTCAATGAGCAGTTCTTC	CASSLNEQFF